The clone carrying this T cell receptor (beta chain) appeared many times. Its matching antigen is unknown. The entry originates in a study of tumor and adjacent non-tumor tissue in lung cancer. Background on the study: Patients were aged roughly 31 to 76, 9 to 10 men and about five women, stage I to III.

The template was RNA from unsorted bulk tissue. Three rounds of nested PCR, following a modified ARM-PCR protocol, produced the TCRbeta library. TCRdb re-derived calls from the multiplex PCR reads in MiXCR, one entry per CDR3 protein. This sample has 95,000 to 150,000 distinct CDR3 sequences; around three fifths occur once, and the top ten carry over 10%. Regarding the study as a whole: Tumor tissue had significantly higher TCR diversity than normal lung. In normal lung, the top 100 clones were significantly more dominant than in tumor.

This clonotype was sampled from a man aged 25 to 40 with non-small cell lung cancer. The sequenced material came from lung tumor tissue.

CDR3: CAGAEGAGDSPLHF. The CDR3 DNA reads TGTGCCGGGGCGGAGGGGGCCGGAGATTCACCCCTCCACTTT. This chain joins TRBV6-1 and TRBJ1-6; 7 nucleotides agree with TRBD1. The CDR3 sequence is 14 residues long. V lost 11 bases to trimming and J lost 8 bases; unmatched junction nucleotides: 12. Germline CDR1 is MNHNS and CDR2 is SASEGT.